This T cell receptor (beta chain) was observed in a study of T cell repertoires in cytomegalovirus infection. On the study more broadly: CMV epitopes, recently identified HLA-C-restricted and well-studied HLA-B-restricted, were used. In public TCR beta signatures, there were indications of both CMV infection and matching HLA type. Study-wide findings and caveats: Ex vivo responses were dominated by HLA-C-restricted CMV-specific TCR beta clonotypes.

Germline V gene lookup returns CDR1 SGHRS and CDR2 YFSETQ. There are 16 residues in the CDR3. The junction had 9 bases not matched to a gene; V was cut back by 1 base and J by 5 bases. TCRdb passed the reads through MiXCR, listing each CDR3 protein once. The table includes about 57,000 distinct CDR3 sequences, roughly 21% detected once. As concerns this clonotype: What it binds is not known.

This receptor was obtained from a human donor in good health (CMV status not recorded). Some clones in this sample may be carry-over from other donors' samples. The chain links TRBV5-1 to TRBJ2-5; 9 nucleotides line up with TRBD2. The sample here was CD8+ T cells from cultured PBMCs, taken from culture after CMV antigen stimulation. In DNA form, the CDR3 reads TGCGCCAGCAGCTTGATGGCGGGGGGGTTTGTCGAGACCCAGTACTTC. Translation gives CASSLMAGGFVETQYF.